This is a list of T cell receptor beta chains from one sample in a study of shared clonotypes between healthy human individuals. Only in-frame clones appear in the TCRdb table, and some are missing; sequencing was by immunoSEQ multiplex PCR. The sample includes hundreds of thousands of clones, roughly 96% seen only once; the top ten take about 0.12%. Sequencing input: naive CD8+ T cells sorted from blood. The receptors were sampled from a woman aged 25 to 45 in good health. The CDR3 runs from the conserved cysteine through the conserved F or W. A D gene is named only where the DNA matches it firmly. Clone size, where shown, is once, few, many, or a class for clones that have expanded.

d_call j_call v_call cdr3_length clone_size cdr3_aa cdr3_nt
TRBD2 TRBJ2-1 TRBV11-2 15 NA CASSLELAGYNEQFF TGTGCCAGCAGCTTAGAATTAGCGGGGTACAATGAGCAGTTCTTC
TRBD1 TRBJ1-1 TRBV5-6 14 NA CASSPGTGNTEAFF TGTGCCAGCAGCCCGGGGACAGGGAACACTGAAGCTTTCTTT
TRBD2 TRBJ2-7 TRBV6-6 16 once CASSWTSGSSVDEQYF TGTGCCAGCAGCTGGACTAGCGGGAGTAGCGTTGACGAGCAGTACTTC
NA TRBJ2-1 TRBV9 13 NA CASSTDAYNEQFF TGTGCCAGCAGCACGGACGCATACAATGAGCAGTTCTTC
NA TRBJ2-3 TRBV28 18 NA CASSPPLLGERPTDTQYF TGTGCCAGCAGTCCACCCCTCCTTGGGGAGCGGCCCACAGATACGCAGTATTTT
NA TRBJ1-2 TRBV25-1 14 NA CASSEYSGTYGYTF TGTGCCAGCAGTGAATACTCGGGGACCTATGGCTACACCTTC
NA TRBJ1-1 TRBV19 16 NA CASSGQGRAMNTEAFF TGTGCCAGTAGCGGTCAGGGGAGAGCCATGAACACTGAAGCTTTCTTT
NA TRBJ1-1 TRBV27 13 NA CASSFGRGTEAFF TGTGCCAGCAGTTTTGGCAGGGGTACTGAAGCTTTCTTT
NA TRBJ2-7 TRBV11-3 13 once CASSPTISGEQYF TGTGCCAGCAGCCCTACTATCTCGGGCGAGCAGTACTTC
NA TRBJ2-3 TRBV5-6 13 once CASSLVPTDTQYF TGTGCCAGCAGCTTGGTTCCCACAGATACGCAGTATTTT
NA TRBJ1-1 TRBV7-8 15 NA CASSVPQVINTEAFF TGTGCCAGCAGCGTTCCTCAGGTTATTAACACTGAAGCTTTCTTT
NA TRBJ2-7 TRBV5-1 14 NA CASSRASTSYEQYF TGCGCCAGCTCTAGGGCGTCTACCTCCTACGAGCAGTACTTC
NA TRBJ1-1 TRBV20-1 11 NA CSAQTGTEAFF TGCAGTGCCCAGACGGGCACTGAAGCTTTCTTT
TRBD2 TRBJ2-3 TRBV9 19 NA CASSGEPEGLAESTDTQYF TGTGCCAGCAGCGGGGAACCGGAAGGACTAGCGGAAAGCACAGATACGCAGTATTTT
NA TRBJ2-2 TRBV23-1 17 NA CASSPNMGAPNTGELFF TGCGCCAGCAGTCCTAATATGGGGGCCCCGAACACCGGGGAGCTGTTTTTT
NA TRBJ1-1 TRBV5-4 15 NA CASSLAHRENTEAFF TGTGCCAGCAGCTTGGCTCATCGGGAGAACACTGAAGCTTTCTTT
NA TRBJ1-2 TRBV9 14 once CASSPPGDGYGYTF TGTGCCAGCAGCCCGCCGGGTGATGGCTATGGCTACACCTTC
NA TRBJ2-2 TRBV19 14 NA CASCWWPNTGELFF TGTGCCAGTTGTTGGTGGCCGAACACCGGGGAGCTGTTTTTT
NA TRBJ2-7 TRBV7-9 13 NA CASSLDREFEQYF TGTGCCAGCAGCTTAGATCGGGAGTTCGAGCAGTACTTC
NA TRBJ1-2 TRBV6-6 11 NA CASRDSYGYTF TGTGCCAGCAGGGATTCCTATGGCTACACCTTC
TRBD1 TRBJ1-2 TRBV5-6 15 few CASSYGTGDSYGYTF TGTGCCAGCAGCTACGGGACAGGGGATTCGTATGGCTACACCTTC
NA TRBJ1-4 TRBV18 15 NA CASSPSQGPNEKLFF TGTGCCAGCTCACCTTCACAGGGTCCAAATGAAAAACTGTTTTTT
NA TRBJ2-1 TRBV6-4 16 NA CASKAPRGSSYNEQFF TGTGCCAGCAAGGCCCCTCGTGGGAGCTCCTACAATGAGCAGTTCTTC
TRBD2 TRBJ2-7 TRBV27 15 NA CASSLGTSGSYEQYF TGTGCCAGCAGTTTAGGGACTAGCGGGAGTTACGAGCAGTACTTC
NA TRBJ2-5 TRBV4-1 14 NA CASSQEALQETQYF TGCGCCAGCAGCCAAGAGGCCTTACAAGAGACCCAGTACTTC
NA TRBJ2-7 TRBV5-5 15 NA CASSLTDIVLYEQYF TGTGCCAGCAGCTTGACGGATATTGTACTCTACGAGCAGTACTTC
NA TRBJ2-7 TRBV2 12 NA CASSLGTYEQYF TGTGCCAGCAGTTTAGGGACCTACGAGCAGTACTTC
NA TRBJ1-1 TRBV25-1 17 NA CASTPGRAGSGNTEAFF TGTGCCAGCACCCCCGGGAGGGCAGGGAGTGGGAACACTGAAGCTTTCTTT
NA TRBJ2-1 TRBV5-6 15 NA CASSLFLALYNEQFF TGTGCCAGCAGCTTGTTTCTAGCGCTTTACAATGAGCAGTTCTTC
NA TRBJ1-1 TRBV7-9 12 NA CASSLGADRAFF TGTGCCAGCAGCTTAGGAGCCGATCGGGCTTTCTTT
TRBD1 TRBJ1-1 TRBV5-6 15 NA CASTDQGARGTEAFF TGTGCCAGCACGGATCAGGGGGCGCGAGGCACTGAAGCTTTCTTT
NA TRBJ2-7 TRBV11-2 15 once CASSRTGGLLDEQYF TGTGCCAGCAGCCGGACAGGAGGGTTGTTAGACGAGCAGTACTTC
TRBD1 TRBJ2-7 TRBV9 15 NA CASSVGGTATYEQYF TGTGCCAGCAGCGTAGGAGGGACAGCTACCTACGAGCAGTACTTC